These 24 T cell receptor beta chains were sequenced from one sample in a study of shared clonotypes between healthy human individuals. Naivety among CD8 cells was defined by CD45RO negativity and positive CCR7 selection, thereby excluding terminally differentiated effector memory CD45RA+ cells. Profiling relied on immunoSEQ multiplex PCR, and the TCRdb table lists in-frame clones only, not all of them. Altogether some 2,100,000 clones are present, approximately 94% being singletons, with the ten largest covering more than 1.5%. Sequenced: naive CD8+ T cells from PBMCs. These receptors all stem from a man between 18 and 35 years old in good health. Some clones in this sample may be carry-over from other donors' samples.

This clone was detected a few times. This chain joins TRBV5-1 and TRBJ1-5; possibly TRBD1 for D (5 bases). The germline V gene has CDR1 SGHRS and CDR2 YFSETQ. The V and J ends lost 4 bases and 3 bases respectively, with 14 bases between them. The CDR3 consists of 15 residues. The CDR3 nucleotides read TGCGCCAGCAGCCTGGGGACTGCTTTCAATCAGCCCCAGCATTTT. It encodes CASSLGTAFNQPQHF. The entire variable domain, with the rest obtained from reference TRBV5-1 and TRBJ1-5, is as follows: KAGVTQTPRYLIKTRGQQVTLSCSPISGHRSVSWYQQTPGQGLQFLFEYFSETQRNKGNFPGRFSGRQFSNSRSEMNVSTLELGDSALYLCASSLGTAFNQPQHFGDGTRLSIL.

In the case of this clone: This sample includes further DNA sequences coding for the same CDR3. The rearrangement uses TRBV27 and TRBJ2-1, with no clear D. Germline-derived CDR1 and CDR2 are MNHEY and SMNVEV (reference sequence). The CDR3 is 11 amino acids. V was trimmed by 6 bases and J by 4 bases, leaving 4 bases between them. CDR3 region: CASRLYNEQFF. As DNA, the CDR3 is TGTGCCAGCAGGCTATACAATGAGCAGTTCTTC.

The CDR3 is CATKGLAGGSYNEQFF. The CDR3, as DNA: TGTGCCACCAAGGGACTAGCGGGAGGGTCCTACAATGAGCAGTTCTTC. This chain links TRBV2 with TRBJ2-1; 16 bases map to TRBD2. Germline lookup yields CDR1 SNHLY and CDR2 FYNNEI. The V gene end was trimmed by 10 bases and the J gene end by 1 base; junction bases not matched to a gene: 4. The CDR3 covers 16 residues.

About this clone itself: The same CDR3 is also encoded by other DNA sequences in this sample. This chain connects TRBV28 to TRBJ2-1, with 8 bases fitting TRBD2. Germline CDR1 and CDR2: MDHEN and SYDVKM. CDR3 length equals 15 residues. V dropped 6 bases and J dropped 4; count of bases not matched to a gene: 8. CDR3 sequence (DNA): TGTGCCAGCAGCCTCACCCGGGGGGGATACAATGAGCAGTTCTTC. Translating gives CASSLTRGGYNEQFF. Variable domain in full (rest from reference TRBV28 and TRBJ2-1): DVKVTQSSRYLVKRTGEKVFLECVQDMDHENMFWYRQDPGLGLRLIYFSYDVKMKEKGDIPEGYSVSREKKERFSLILESASTNQTSMYLCASSLTRGGYNEQFFGPGTRLTVL.

The chain joins TRBV5-5 to TRBJ2-7; D not certain. CDR3 length equals 13 residues. V lost 2 bases, J lost 3 bases, and 9 bases lay in between. Germline CDR1 and CDR2: SGHKS and YYEKEE (reference sequence). Here the CDR3 DNA reads TGTGCCAGCAGCTTAAGTCTTTTCTACGAGCAGTACTTC. Its protein product is CASSLSLFYEQYF.

The chain carries TRBV5-1 and TRBJ2-7; 10 bases fit TRBD2. J gave up 2 bases and V 2 bases, and 10 bases lay outside the gene matches. The CDR3 spans 17 residues. CDR1 and CDR2 from the germline V gene are SGHRS and YFSETQ. DNA for the CDR3: TGCGCCAGCAGCTTTTTTGGACTAGCGGCTACAACCTACGAGCAGTACTTC. Translated: CASSFFGLAATTYEQYF.

This clone appeared once. In DNA, the CDR3 is TGTGCCAGCAGCTTAGCGGGAACCACAGATACGCAGTATTTT. It codes for CASSLAGTTDTQYF. V gene TRBV6-5 combines with J gene TRBJ2-3; TRBD2 matches at 8 bases. Germline CDR1 and CDR2: MNHEY and SVGAGI. Trimming removed 6 bases from V and 2 bases from J; junction bases left unmatched: 4. CDR3 size: 14 residues.

In this sample, this clone turned up once. V usage is TRBV5-4 and J usage is TRBJ2-1; D is undetermined. The CDR3 runs to 13 residues. Germline V gives CDR1 SGHNT, CDR2 YYREEE (reference sequence). V shed 0 bases and J shed 7 bases, with 8 bases lying between them. DNA of the CDR3: TGTGCCAGCAGCTTGGCCGAAGGTAATGAGCAGTTCTTC. It translates to CASSLAEGNEQFF.

Notes on this clone: Other DNA sequences within the sample encode an identical CDR3. The chain carries TRBV9 and TRBJ2-1; D unresolved. Trimming took off 0 bases at V and 8 bases at J, with 6 bases between the two ends. The length of the CDR3 is 12 residues. Germline CDR1 SGDLS, CDR2 YYNGEE. This CDR3 reads CASSVDSYEQFF. As DNA, the CDR3 is TGTGCCAGCAGCGTAGATAGTTATGAGCAGTTCTTC.

The CDR3 DNA is TGTGCCACCAGCAGAGGGGACAGCAAAGGCGATACGCAGTATTTT. Translating gives CATSRGDSKGDTQYF. This chain joins TRBV15 and TRBJ2-3, with 7 bases that match TRBD1. Trimming cost V 1 base and J 6 bases; bases outside gene matches: 7. Germline V CDR1 and CDR2: LNHNV, YYDKDF (reference sequence). The CDR3 consists of 15 residues.

The genes are TRBV16 and TRBJ2-5, with D possibly TRBD2 on 5 matching bases. V was trimmed by 4 bases and J by 4 bases, leaving 16 bases between them. The CDR3 consists of 15 residues. The germline V gene encodes CDR1 KGHSY and CDR2 FQNENV. The CDR3 loop is CASSPYRGSGETQYF. CDR3 nucleotides: TGTGCCAGCAGCCCATATCGGGGATCGGGAGAGACCCAGTACTTC. Variable domain in full (rest from reference TRBV16 and TRBJ2-5): GEEVAQTPKHLVRGEGQKAKLYCAPIKGHSYVFWYQQVLKNEFKFLISFQNENVFDETGMPKERFSAKCLPNSPCSLEIQATKLEDSAVYFCASSPYRGSGETQYFGPGTRLLVL.

V usage is TRBV5-4 and J usage is TRBJ2-1; 10 bases align to TRBD2. Germline V gene lookup returns CDR1 SGHNT and CDR2 YYREEE (reference sequence). The CDR3 runs 15 residues. The junction had 5 bases not matched to a gene; V was cut back by 1 base and J by 7 bases. The CDR3 nucleotides read TGTGCCAGCAGCTTGTGGAGTAGCGGGAGGAATGAGCAGTTCTTC. Translated, it gives CASSLWSSGRNEQFF.

This clone was recorded once. The chain combines TRBV7-2 with TRBJ2-2; 10 bases are shared with TRBD2. Trimming at V came to 3 bases and at J to 4 bases, leaving 11 bases not matched to a gene. CDR3 length equals 18 residues. From germline, CDR1 is SGHTA and CDR2 FQGNSA. In nucleotides, the CDR3 is TGTGCCAGCAGCTTTTTAACTAGCGGGATATTTCGCACCGGGGAGCTGTTTTTT. Its protein is CASSFLTSGIFRTGELFF.

The genes are TRBV2 and TRBJ1-1; D possibly corresponds to TRBD1 (5 bases). The V and J ends lost 6 bases and 3 bases respectively, with 11 bases between them. Germline values: CDR1 SNHLY, CDR2 FYNNEI. The CDR3 is 13 amino acids. The CDR3 here is CASRWGVDTEAFF. The CDR3 bases are TGTGCCAGCAGGTGGGGGGTGGACACTGAAGCTTTCTTT.

The V gene is TRBV30, the J gene TRBJ1-5; no reliable D call. V was shortened by 2 bases and J by 2 bases, with 10 bases between the two germline ends. CDR3 length: 14 residues. Germline V gene lookup returns CDR1 GTSNPN and CDR2 SVGIG (reference sequence). DNA for the CDR3: TGTGCCTGGAGTTGGGGAAAAGGCAATCAGCCCCAGCATTTT. This sequence encodes CAWSWGKGNQPQHF.

The chain recombines TRBV7-9 with TRBJ2-3; D unresolved. The length of the CDR3 is 14 residues. V lost 3 bases and J lost 3, with 10 bases in between. CDR1 is SEHNR and CDR2 is FQNEAQ in the germline V gene (reference sequence). The CDR3 loop reads CASSFPLPTDTQYF. DNA of the CDR3: TGTGCCAGCAGCTTCCCATTACCAACAGATACGCAGTATTTT.

V is TRBV7-2 and J is TRBJ2-7, with TRBD1 identical over 10 bases. This CDR3 has 16 amino acids. V lost 5 bases, J lost 6 bases, and 13 bases stayed unmatched. CDR1 and CDR2 (germline): SGHTA, FQGNSA. Here the CDR3 DNA reads TGTGCCAGCAGCAGCCTAACCGGGACAGGGGCTCTCGAGCAGTACTTC. Its translation: CASSSLTGTGALEQYF. The full variable domain, with the rest looked up from reference TRBV7-2 and TRBJ2-7, is GAGVSQSPSNKVTEKGKDVELRCDPISGHTALYWYRQSLGQGLEFLIYFQGNSAPDKSGLPSDRFSAERTGGSVSTLTIQRTQQEDSAVYLCASSSLTGTGALEQYFGPGTRLTVT.

Written as DNA, the CDR3 is TGTGCCAGCATGGGGGGCGACTATGGCTACACCTTC. Translating it yields CASMGGDYGYTF. The rearrangement joins TRBV7-9 to TRBJ1-2; D possibly corresponds to TRBD1 (6 bases). This CDR3 contains 12 residues. Trimming removed 7 bases at V and 3 bases at J, with 9 bases between. CDR1 SEHNR and CDR2 FQNEAQ come from the germline V gene (reference sequence).

As DNA, the CDR3 is TGTGCCAGCAGTTTTGTGATGGACACCGGGGAGCTGTTTTTT. Amino acid sequence: CASSFVMDTGELFF. The chain combines TRBV28 with TRBJ2-2; D gene ambiguous. Deletions cut 3 bases from V and 3 bases from J, with 8 bases between. CDR1 MDHEN and CDR2 SYDVKM come from the germline V gene. The CDR3 runs 14 residues.

The chain uses TRBV27 and TRBJ2-1; TRBD2 might be the D (6 bases). The length of the CDR3 is 15 residues. Per germline, CDR1 MNHEY and CDR2 SMNVEV (reference sequence). The V end lost 2 bases, the J end lost 4 bases, and 12 bases lay between the germline ends. The CDR3 sequence: CASSLRAGHYNEQFF. The CDR3 region has the DNA TGTGCCAGCAGTTTAAGAGCGGGCCATTACAATGAGCAGTTCTTC.

This chain links TRBV27 with TRBJ2-3; 10 positions match TRBD2. V gave up 8 bases and J gave up 2 bases; unmatched junction bases: 4. Germline CDR1 reads MNHEY; CDR2 reads SMNVEV (reference sequence). CDR3 length: 14 residues. The CDR3 loop reads CASSGLADTDTQYF. In DNA, the CDR3 is TGTGCCAGCTCCGGACTAGCGGACACAGATACGCAGTATTTT.

This sequence joins TRBV27 and TRBJ2-7; D possibly corresponds to TRBD1 (5 bases). V was clipped by 3 bases and J by 3 bases, with 9 bases between them. Germline V gene data show CDR1 as MNHEY and CDR2 as SMNVEV (reference sequence). There are 13 residues in the CDR3. The CDR3 nucleotides read TGTGCCAGCAGTTTGACAGCTTACTACGAGCAGTACTTC. Its translation: CASSLTAYYEQYF.

The chain employs TRBV7-3 and TRBJ2-2; D gene ambiguous. V shed 2 bases and J shed 4 bases, with 11 bases lying between them. Looked up from germline, CDR1 is SGHTA and CDR2 is FQGTGA. CDR3 length: 15 residues. The CDR3 region has the DNA TGTGCCAGCAGCTTATTCTTGGTCGGCACCGGGGAGCTGTTTTTT. Residues: CASSLFLVGTGELFF.

This clone was recorded a few times. The chain combines TRBV28 with TRBJ1-1; D not resolved. Germline V gives CDR1 MDHEN, CDR2 SYDVKM. The CDR3 consists of 14 residues. The V end was cut by 3 bases, the J end by 1 base, with 9 bases between. The CDR3 coding sequence is TGTGCCAGCAGTTTCTATCGGTCGAACACTGAAGCTTTCTTT. The encoded protein is CASSFYRSNTEAFF.